One T cell receptor beta chain is described in this entry. Its antigen remains undetermined. Base qualities are missing; no much larger clone stands one base away. TCRbeta CDR3 regions were amplified from genomic DNA by means of the immunoSEQ Assay, a bias-controlled multiplex PCR. On the study's bioinformatics: Nucleated cell counts per sample were estimated from amplification of reference gene primers within the assay. To quantify the absolute abundance of each unique TCRbeta CDR3 rearrangement, sequence reads were collapsed and filtered. For each sample, productive Simpson clonality was calculated as the square root of Simpson's diversity index across productive rearrangements. The immuneACCESS repertoire file appears here via TCRdb, limited to in-frame rearrangements. These files lack a portion of the clones; in checked studies, under half of the deficit traces to unresolved V genes, and the cause of the others is not known. That table is the source of V, J and clone size, and D and trimming were worked out from the DNA. In this sample the table shows roughly 150,000 clones, about nine tenths of which occur a single time. The ten largest clonotypes hold 15% to 20% of the sample.

As encoded in the germline V gene, CDR1 is SQVTM while CDR2 is ANQGSEA. CDR3 length: 15 amino acids, cysteine to phenylalanine. Only the CDR3 DNA is retained, 45 bases long and in frame from the first base. V is reduced by 6 bases and J by 1 base, leaving a spacing of 15 bases between them. The source of the sample is a study of blood T cell repertoires in COVID-19 (dated by TCRdb to the early 2020s). Broadly, across the study: Samples from collaborators originated in the United States, Italy and Spain and spanned both the acute and convalescent phases of COVID-19. The material from the prospective study consisted of cDNA or gDNA derived from T cells, B-cell-depleted T cells, or PBMCs. Subjects who had been exposed to COVID-19, were actively infected with it, or had recovered from it provided the deeply sampled blood TCRbeta repertoires that made up the dataset. The repertoires were released in a freely available public database meant as a resource for research on the immune response to SARS-CoV-2. The samples were drawn from the first 160 participants of the ongoing ImmuneRACE study and from roughly 1,300 subjects provided by 6 global collaborators. The sample metadata nearly always contained a de-identified subject ID, COVID-19 status, age in years and sex. Where available, HLA class I and class II types were taken from metadata supplied by the sample provider and were not determined by assay-based typing. On the study overall, not on this receptor specifically: Clinical and demographic metadata were provided uncurated, with the amount varying by source and participant.

Each collaborating institution followed its own protocols to collect whole blood in K2EDTA tubes. For TCRbeta analysis, collaborator samples were shipped as frozen whole blood, as isolated PBMCs, or as DNA extracted from either sample type. Sequenced: peripheral blood. Recombination connected TRBV29-1 to TRBJ1-4; a tentative D call is TRBD1 (5 bases match). This clonotype was sampled from a man between 60 and 75 years old with active or convalescent COVID-19. The DNA is as follows: TGCAGCGTGCGGGGGGACGGCGAAACTAATGAAAAACTGTTTTTT. This is translated as CSVRGDGETNEKLFF.